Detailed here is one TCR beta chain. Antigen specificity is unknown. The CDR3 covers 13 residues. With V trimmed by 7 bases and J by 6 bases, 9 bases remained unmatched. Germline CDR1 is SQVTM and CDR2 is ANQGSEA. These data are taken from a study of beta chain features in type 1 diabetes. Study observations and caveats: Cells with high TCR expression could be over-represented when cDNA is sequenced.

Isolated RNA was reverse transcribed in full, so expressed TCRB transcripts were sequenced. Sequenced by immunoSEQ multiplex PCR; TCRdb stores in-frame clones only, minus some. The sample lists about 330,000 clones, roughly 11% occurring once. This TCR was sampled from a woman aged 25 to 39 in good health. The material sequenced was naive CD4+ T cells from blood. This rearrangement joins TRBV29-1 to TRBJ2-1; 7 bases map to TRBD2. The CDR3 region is CSAAGTNANEQFF. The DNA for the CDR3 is TGCAGCGCGGCCGGGACTAATGCCAATGAGCAGTTCTTC.